This T cell receptor beta chain was captured in a study of blood T cell repertoires in COVID-19. Study details: Material from acute and convalescent COVID-19 was sourced from the United States, Italy and Spain. Sample material is recorded as cDNA or gDNA derived from T cells, B-cell-depleted T cells, or PBMCs.

Authors' analysis steps: Quantification of nucleated cells was approximated via reference gene primer amplification. Data came from immunoSEQ multiplex PCR; TCRdb stores just in-frame clones and leaves some out. V and J calls and clone size follow that table, whereas D and trimming were derived from the DNA. The sample consists of 250,000 to 350,000 clones, 86% of them appearing once. The sequence came from a woman between 50 and 59 years old with acute or convalescent COVID-19. The sample consisted of peripheral blood.

The CDR3 bases are TGCAGTGCTAGTCGGGCTGGACTAGGCTCCTACGAGCAGTACTTC. Translation: CSASRAGLGSYEQYF. This chain joins TRBV20-1 and TRBJ2-7, with TRBD2 matching 7 bases. V shed 3 bases, J shed 0 bases, and the junction held 8 bases outside the gene matches. Germline lookup yields CDR1 DFQATT and CDR2 SNEGSKA (reference sequence). The CDR3 runs to 15 residues.